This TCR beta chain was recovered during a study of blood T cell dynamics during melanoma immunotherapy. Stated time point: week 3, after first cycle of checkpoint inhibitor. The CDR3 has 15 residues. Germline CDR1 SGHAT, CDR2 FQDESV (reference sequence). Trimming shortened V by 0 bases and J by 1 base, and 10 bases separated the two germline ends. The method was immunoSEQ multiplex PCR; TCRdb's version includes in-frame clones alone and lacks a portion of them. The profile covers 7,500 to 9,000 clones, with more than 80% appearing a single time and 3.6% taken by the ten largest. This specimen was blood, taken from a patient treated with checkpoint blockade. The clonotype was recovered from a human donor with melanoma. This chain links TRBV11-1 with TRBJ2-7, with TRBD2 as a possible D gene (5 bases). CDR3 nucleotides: TGTGCCAGCAGCTTAGCGAGGGTGCCTTCCTACGAGCAGTACTTC. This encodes CASSLARVPSYEQYF.